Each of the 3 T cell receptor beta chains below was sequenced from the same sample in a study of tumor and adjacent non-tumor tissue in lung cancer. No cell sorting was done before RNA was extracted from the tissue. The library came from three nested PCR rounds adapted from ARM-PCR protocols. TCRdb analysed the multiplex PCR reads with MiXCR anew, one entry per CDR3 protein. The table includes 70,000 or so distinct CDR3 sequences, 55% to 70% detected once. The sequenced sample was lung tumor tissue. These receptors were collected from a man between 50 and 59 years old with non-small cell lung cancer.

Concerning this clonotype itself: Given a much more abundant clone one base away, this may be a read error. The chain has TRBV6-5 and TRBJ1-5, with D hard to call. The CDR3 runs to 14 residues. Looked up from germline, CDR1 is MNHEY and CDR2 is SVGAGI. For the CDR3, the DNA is TGTGCCAACAGTTCTACCATTTCGAATCAGCCCCAGCATTTT. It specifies CANSSTISNQPQHF.

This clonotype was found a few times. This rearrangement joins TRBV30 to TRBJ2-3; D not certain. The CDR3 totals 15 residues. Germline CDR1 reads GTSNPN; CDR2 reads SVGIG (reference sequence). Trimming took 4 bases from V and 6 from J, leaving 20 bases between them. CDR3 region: CAWNPTSSIRDTQYF. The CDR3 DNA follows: TGTGCCTGGAATCCCACGAGCTCGATTAGGGATACGCAGTATTTT.

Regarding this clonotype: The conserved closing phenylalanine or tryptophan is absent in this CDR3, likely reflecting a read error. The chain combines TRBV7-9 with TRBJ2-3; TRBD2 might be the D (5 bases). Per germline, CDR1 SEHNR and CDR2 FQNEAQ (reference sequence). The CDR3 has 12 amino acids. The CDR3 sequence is CANSGLTDTQYY. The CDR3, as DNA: TGTGCCAACAGCGGACTCACAGATACGCAGTATTAT.